These T cell receptor beta chains were read from a single sample in a study of T cell repertoires in cytomegalovirus infection. Each CDR3 protein is one row after TCRdb ran MiXCR on the reads. The repertoire holds 200,000 to 300,000 distinct CDR3 sequences, roughly 9.1% seen once, with about 14% in the top ten. Sequencing was carried out using PBMCs. The receptors here all came from a human donor in good health (CMV status not recorded). Some clones in this sample may be carry-over from other donors' samples. The CDR3 runs from the conserved cysteine through the conserved F or W. A D gene is named only where the DNA matches it firmly. Size is omitted from some rows. Given values are once, few, many or a class for expanded clones.

v_gene: TRBV19; d_gene: -; abundance: many; j_gene: TRBJ2-1; CDR3nt: TGTGCCAGTAGGAGCTCCTACAATGAGCAGTTCTTC; CDR3aa: CASRSSYNEQFF
v_gene: TRBV19; d_gene: -; abundance: -; j_gene: TRBJ2-1; CDR3nt: TGTGCCAGTAGTATACAGGGGACCTACAATGAGCAGTTCTTC; CDR3aa: CASSIQGTYNEQFF
v_gene: TRBV11-3; d_gene: TRBD2; abundance: -; j_gene: TRBJ2-3; CDR3nt: TGTGCCAGCAGCTTAGCAGTAGCGGGGGGCGCACATACGCAGTATTTT; CDR3aa: CASSLAVAGGAHTQYF
v_gene: TRBV28; d_gene: TRBD1; abundance: -; j_gene: TRBJ1-5; CDR3nt: TGTGCCACCGGGAGACAGGGTGGGCAGCCCCAGCATTTT; CDR3aa: CATGRQGGQPQHF
v_gene: TRBV9; d_gene: -; abundance: few; j_gene: TRBJ2-1; CDR3nt: TGTGCCAGCAGCCCCCAAGCGGCTCAGGAGCAGTTCTTC; CDR3aa: CASSPQAAQEQFF
v_gene: TRBV7-8; d_gene: -; abundance: many; j_gene: TRBJ1-5; CDR3nt: TGTGCCAGCAGCTCCTTCGGGGGTTCGGGCAATCAGCCCCAGCATTTT; CDR3aa: CASSSFGGSGNQPQHF
v_gene: TRBV6-5; d_gene: -; abundance: many; j_gene: TRBJ2-5; CDR3nt: TGTGCCAGCAGTACCAATACCCTTCACTTCCAAGAGACCCAGTACTTC; CDR3aa: CASSTNTLHFQETQYF
v_gene: TRBV18; d_gene: -; abundance: few; j_gene: TRBJ1-6; CDR3nt: TGTGCCAGCTCACCGGTTGCATTAAGCTCCTATAATTCACCCCTCCACTTT; CDR3aa: CASSPVALSSYNSPLHF
v_gene: TRBV29-1; d_gene: TRBD1; abundance: many; j_gene: TRBJ2-7; CDR3nt: TGCAGCGTTGAGAATCGGGACAGACCCTACGAGCAGTACTTC; CDR3aa: CSVENRDRPYEQYF
v_gene: TRBV7-2; d_gene: -; abundance: many; j_gene: TRBJ1-2; CDR3nt: TGTGCCAGCAGCCCGGCCATCCCGGGGGATGGCTACACCTTC; CDR3aa: CASSPAIPGDGYTF
v_gene: TRBV5-5; d_gene: -; abundance: many; j_gene: TRBJ1-2; CDR3nt: TGTGCCAGCAGCTTGGAAGGGGGGCGCAGCTATGGCTACACCTTC; CDR3aa: CASSLEGGRSYGYTF
v_gene: TRBV28; d_gene: -; abundance: many; j_gene: TRBJ1-2; CDR3nt: TGTGCCAGCGGACCTGGCTATGGCTACACCTTC; CDR3aa: CASGPGYGYTF
v_gene: TRBV7-8; d_gene: -; abundance: many; j_gene: TRBJ1-1; CDR3nt: TGTGCCAGCAGCTCCTCACAGGGCCCCAGCACTGAAGCTTTCTTT; CDR3aa: CASSSSQGPSTEAFF
v_gene: TRBV5-6; d_gene: -; abundance: -; j_gene: TRBJ2-5; CDR3nt: TGTGCCAGCAATGAGTGGAGTGGAGAGACCCAGTACTTC; CDR3aa: CASNEWSGETQYF
v_gene: TRBV29-1; d_gene: -; abundance: -; j_gene: TRBJ2-1; CDR3nt: TGCAGCGTTGAAGATGAAGCCAGTTTCAATGAGCAGTTCTTC; CDR3aa: CSVEDEASFNEQFF
v_gene: TRBV7-2; d_gene: TRBD2; abundance: many; j_gene: TRBJ2-2; CDR3nt: TGTGCCAGCAGCTTGGCGGGAGCCGGGGAGCTGTTTTTT; CDR3aa: CASSLAGAGELFF
v_gene: TRBV4-1; d_gene: -; abundance: few; j_gene: TRBJ1-2; CDR3nt: TGCGCCAGCAGCCAAGACCCTAAGGGGTTCGGGGGCTACACCTTC; CDR3aa: CASSQDPKGFGGYTF
v_gene: TRBV5-1; d_gene: -; abundance: few; j_gene: TRBJ2-2; CDR3nt: TGCGCCAGCAGCTTGTTGCAGGGGCTGAACACCGGGGAGCTGTTTTTT; CDR3aa: CASSLLQGLNTGELFF
v_gene: TRBV10-3; d_gene: -; abundance: many; j_gene: TRBJ1-4; CDR3nt: TGTGCCATCAGTGAGGGGACAACTAATGAAAAACTGTTTTTT; CDR3aa: CAISEGTTNEKLFF
v_gene: TRBV28; d_gene: TRBD1; abundance: many; j_gene: TRBJ1-5; CDR3nt: TGTGCCAGCAATCCTCGGACAGGGAGGGGTTACCAGCCCCAGCATTTT; CDR3aa: CASNPRTGRGYQPQHF
v_gene: TRBV7-9; d_gene: TRBD1; abundance: many; j_gene: TRBJ1-4; CDR3nt: TGTGCCAGCAGCCCGTGGGACAGCGTTAATGAAAAACTGTTTTTT; CDR3aa: CASSPWDSVNEKLFF
v_gene: TRBV6-2/TRBV6-3; d_gene: -; abundance: few; j_gene: TRBJ1-3; CDR3nt: TGTGCCAGCAGTTACGGACAGTCTTCTGGAAACACCATATATTTT; CDR3aa: CASSYGQSSGNTIYF
v_gene: TRBV20-1; d_gene: -; abundance: few; j_gene: TRBJ2-6; CDR3nt: TGCAGTGCGGGGGTGGGCAGCGTCCTGACTTTC; CDR3aa: CSAGVGSVLTF
v_gene: TRBV7-8; d_gene: TRBD1; abundance: -; j_gene: TRBJ1-1; CDR3nt: TGTGCCAGCAGTCGACCGGGACAGGGTTCTGACCGGACTGAAGCTTTCTTT; CDR3aa: CASSRPGQGSDRTEAFF
v_gene: TRBV15; d_gene: -; abundance: -; j_gene: TRBJ1-4; CDR3nt: TGTGCCACTCACGGGGGCGGGCCAGCTAATGAAAAACTGTTTTTT; CDR3aa: CATHGGGPANEKLFF
v_gene: TRBV12-3/TRBV12-4; d_gene: TRBD2; abundance: many; j_gene: TRBJ2-1; CDR3nt: TGTGCCAGCAGTTTCCCCGACGGGGGGGCCGGCGATGAGCAGTTCTTC; CDR3aa: CASSFPDGGAGDEQFF
v_gene: TRBV7-2; d_gene: -; abundance: few; j_gene: TRBJ1-3; CDR3nt: TGTGCCAGCAGCTCGTCAGGTCGGGGGCGCGGAAACACCATATATTTT; CDR3aa: CASSSSGRGRGNTIYF
v_gene: TRBV20-1; d_gene: TRBD2; abundance: few; j_gene: TRBJ2-4; CDR3nt: TGCAGTGCAAGAGGACTAGCGGATCTAGCCAAAAACATTCAGTACTTC; CDR3aa: CSARGLADLAKNIQYF
v_gene: TRBV7-2; d_gene: TRBD1; abundance: many; j_gene: TRBJ1-5; CDR3nt: TGTGCCAGCAGCTTTACGCAGGGGGGGAATCAGCCCCAGCATTTT; CDR3aa: CASSFTQGGNQPQHF
v_gene: TRBV4-2; d_gene: -; abundance: few; j_gene: TRBJ1-5; CDR3nt: TGTGCCAGCAGCCAAGAGGACGGGAATCAGCCCCAGCATTTT; CDR3aa: CASSQEDGNQPQHF
v_gene: TRBV18; d_gene: TRBD2; abundance: few; j_gene: TRBJ2-2; CDR3nt: TGTGCCAGCTCTAGCGGGATGAACACCGGGGAGCTGTTTTTT; CDR3aa: CASSSGMNTGELFF
v_gene: TRBV2; d_gene: -; abundance: many; j_gene: TRBJ1-2; CDR3nt: TGTGCCAGCATATCAGGCCCAGGGTATGGCTACACCTTC; CDR3aa: CASISGPGYGYTF
v_gene: TRBV4-3; d_gene: TRBD1; abundance: many; j_gene: TRBJ1-2; CDR3nt: TGCGCCAGCAGCCAAGCCCAAAGACAGGGCGCTAACTATGGCTACACCTTC; CDR3aa: CASSQAQRQGANYGYTF
v_gene: TRBV28; d_gene: -; abundance: -; j_gene: TRBJ1-3; CDR3nt: TGTGCCAGCAGCCCCCCCGCCGGGACGTTCTCTGGAAACACCATATATTTT; CDR3aa: CASSPPAGTFSGNTIYF
v_gene: TRBV7-2; d_gene: -; abundance: many; j_gene: TRBJ1-2; CDR3nt: TGTGCCAGCAACCCCCGGGGGGGGGCTAACTATGGCTACACCTTC; CDR3aa: CASNPRGGANYGYTF
v_gene: TRBV19; d_gene: -; abundance: -; j_gene: TRBJ1-1; CDR3nt: TGTGCCAGTAGTATAGTTACGGGGAACACTGAAGCTTTCTTT; CDR3aa: CASSIVTGNTEAFF
v_gene: TRBV6-5; d_gene: -; abundance: -; j_gene: TRBJ1-1; CDR3nt: TGTGCCAGCAGTTACTCCGGGGCTATGAGCACTGAAGCTTTCTTT; CDR3aa: CASSYSGAMSTEAFF
v_gene: TRBV28; d_gene: -; abundance: many; j_gene: TRBJ2-3; CDR3nt: TGTGCCAGCAGTTTGTCTACCTTTGGCACAGATACGCAGTATTTT; CDR3aa: CASSLSTFGTDTQYF
v_gene: TRBV7-9; d_gene: -; abundance: many; j_gene: TRBJ1-2; CDR3nt: TGTGCCAGCAGCCTCCGGGGCTCCTATGGCTACACCTTC; CDR3aa: CASSLRGSYGYTF
v_gene: TRBV11-2; d_gene: TRBD2; abundance: many; j_gene: TRBJ2-2; CDR3nt: TGTGCCAGCAGCTTATGGCGGGGGGTGAGCGCCGGGGAGCTGTTTTTT; CDR3aa: CASSLWRGVSAGELFF
v_gene: TRBV29-1; d_gene: TRBD1; abundance: -; j_gene: TRBJ2-3; CDR3nt: TGCAGCGATGGGACAGGGGTAGATACGCAGTATTTT; CDR3aa: CSDGTGVDTQYF
v_gene: TRBV12-3/TRBV12-4; d_gene: -; abundance: many; j_gene: TRBJ1-1; CDR3nt: TGTGCCAGCAGTTTCCTCCTCCGGTTTTCAACAGGGACTCCGATAGACACTGAAGCTTTCTTT; CDR3aa: CASSFLLRFSTGTPIDTEAFF
v_gene: TRBV11-2; d_gene: -; abundance: -; j_gene: TRBJ1-2; CDR3nt: TGTGCCAGCAGCTTAGACAGCTTTGGCTACACCTTC; CDR3aa: CASSLDSFGYTF
v_gene: TRBV28; d_gene: -; abundance: many; j_gene: TRBJ1-1; CDR3nt: TGTGCCAGCAGTTGGGGGTTGAACACTGAAGCTTTCTTT; CDR3aa: CASSWGLNTEAFF
v_gene: TRBV27; d_gene: TRBD1; abundance: many; j_gene: TRBJ2-1; CDR3nt: TGTGCCAGCAGTTTCACAGGGGGCGCGGGGTACAATGAGCAGTTCTTC; CDR3aa: CASSFTGGAGYNEQFF
v_gene: TRBV12-3/TRBV12-4; d_gene: -; abundance: many; j_gene: TRBJ1-4; CDR3nt: TGTGCCAGCAGTTTTTCTGGTCTGGGCACCTCTAATGAAAAACTGTTTTTT; CDR3aa: CASSFSGLGTSNEKLFF